A single sample gave rise to the 27 T cell receptor beta chains below, sequenced in a study of blood T cell repertoires in COVID-19. Data came from immunoSEQ multiplex PCR; TCRdb stores just in-frame clones and leaves some out. There are around 200,000 clones in the sample; around nine tenths occur only once, and around 3.5% lies in the top ten. The material sequenced was peripheral blood. These receptors all come from a man in his 70s with acute or convalescent COVID-19.

This sequence joins TRBV7-2 and TRBJ1-1, with no clear D. This CDR3 has 11 residues. Per the germline V gene, CDR1 is SGHTA and CDR2 is FQGNSA. The V end was cut by 6 bases, the J end by 8 bases, with 10 bases between. CDR3 in amino acids: CASSHQLEAFF. As DNA, the CDR3 is TGTGCCAGCAGTCATCAGTTAGAAGCTTTCTTT.

The chain carries TRBV10-3 and TRBJ1-4; 9 bases fit TRBD1. CDR3 size: 17 residues. With V trimmed by 6 bases and J by 7 bases, 15 bases remained unmatched. Germline loops: CDR1 ENHRY, CDR2 SYGVKD. The CDR3 reads CAIRAGTGMKVGEKLFF. The CDR3 DNA reads TGTGCCATCAGGGCCGGGACAGGGATGAAAGTGGGTGAAAAACTGTTTTTT.

This rearrangement joins TRBV18 to TRBJ1-5; 8 bases agree with TRBD1. Unmatched junction bases numbered 5, after V lost 3 bases and J lost 7 bases. The CDR3 sequence is 14 residues long. CDR1 is KGHSH, CDR2 LQKENI, per germline. CDR3 DNA: TGTGCCAGCTCACCGATGGACAGGGAGCAGCCCCAGCATTTT. Translating gives CASSPMDREQPQHF.

The chain links TRBV6-5 to TRBJ2-3; tentatively, D is TRBD2 (6 bases). The CDR3 spans 13 residues. V lost 2 bases to trimming and J lost 8 bases, with 11 bases between them. The V gene's germline CDR1 is MNHEY and CDR2 SVGAGI. Here the CDR3 DNA reads TGTGCCAGCAGTTACCGGCCCGGGGGTACGCAGTATTTT. It is translated as CASSYRPGGTQYF.

This clone was counted only a few times. CDR3 bases: TGTGCCAGCAGTCTGCTAGGTCTTGACGAGCAGTACTTC. It codes for CASSLLGLDEQYF. The rearrangement joins TRBV11-2 to TRBJ2-7; D not certain. Germline CDR1 is SGHAT and CDR2 is FQNNGV. The CDR3 loop spans 13 amino acids. Trimming cost V 6 bases and J 5 bases, with 14 bases left between them.

J is TRBJ1-6 and V is TRBV19, with 10 bases identical to TRBD1. This CDR3 comprises 16 residues. J gave up 8 bases and V 2 bases, and 6 bases lay outside the gene matches. Germline CDR1 and CDR2: LNHDA and SQIVND (reference sequence). CDR3 DNA sequence: TGTGCCAGTAGTATACTACTTGGGACAGGGGATTCACCCCTCCACTTT. Amino acid sequence: CASSILLGTGDSPLHF.

The rearrangement joins TRBV28 to TRBJ2-5, with D possibly being TRBD1 (5 bases). Germline V lookup: CDR1 MDHEN, CDR2 SYDVKM. CDR3 length equals 14 residues. Deletions cut 7 bases from V and 1 base from J, with 13 bases between. DNA for the CDR3: TGTGCCAGCACTCTCGGACATCTCCAAGAGACCCAGTACTTC. It translates to CASTLGHLQETQYF.

The sample holds a few counts of this clone. The rearrangement uses TRBV4-2 and TRBJ1-6; TRBD1 matches 7 bases. Germline V gives CDR1 LGHNA, CDR2 YNFKEQ. The CDR3 runs 19 residues. V lost 0 bases to trimming and J lost 8 bases; unmatched junction nucleotides: 16. The CDR3 nucleotides read TGTGCCAGCAGCCAAGATCCCGCGCGACAGGGTTATAATTATTCACCCCTCCACTTT. Protein: CASSQDPARQGYNYSPLHF.

The chain joins TRBV5-1 to TRBJ2-1; TRBD2 matches at 7 bases. V shed 4 bases and J 5 bases; nucleotides not matched to a gene: 12. The length of the CDR3 is 16 residues. Germline lookup yields CDR1 SGHRS and CDR2 YFSETQ. This CDR3 is CASSGLAGFSHNEQFF. CDR3 nucleotides: TGCGCCAGCAGCGGGTTAGCGGGCTTCTCTCACAATGAGCAGTTCTTC.

The V call is TRBV5-1, the J call TRBJ2-7; D is perhaps TRBD1 (6 bases). V lost 0 bases and J lost 2, with 9 bases in between. Germline CDR1 and CDR2: SGHRS and YFSETQ. This CDR3 is built from 14 residues. The CDR3 protein is CASSLEGTTYEQYF. CDR3 bases: TGCGCCAGCAGCTTGGAGGGGACAACCTACGAGCAGTACTTC.

This chain connects TRBV28 to TRBJ2-7, with D perhaps TRBD2 (6 bases). With 7 bases removed from V and 4 bases from J, the gap between germline ends came to 14 bases. This CDR3 is built from 13 residues. The germline V gene encodes CDR1 MDHEN and CDR2 SYDVKM. As DNA, the CDR3 is TGTGCCAGCACATTCTCAGGGAGGTACGAGCAGTACTTC. Its protein product is CASTFSGRYEQYF.

V usage is TRBV5-1 and J usage is TRBJ2-2; D is possibly TRBD2 (5 bases). Trimming left V 4 bases short and J 4 bases short, with 11 bases between. Germline CDR1 reads SGHRS; CDR2 reads YFSETQ. This CDR3 spans 14 amino acids. The chain's CDR3 is CASSITSITGELFF. The CDR3 DNA reads as TGCGCCAGCAGCATCACTAGTATCACCGGGGAGCTGTTTTTT.

Turning to this clone: In the same sample, other DNA sequences code for this CDR3. The V and J genes are TRBV18 and TRBJ2-7, with 7 bases matching TRBD2. The CDR3 has 14 amino acids. The J segment lost 1 base and the V segment lost 3 bases, leaving 3 bases of the junction unmatched. Germline assignment: CDR1 KGHSH and CDR2 LQKENI. The CDR3 bases are TGTGCCAGCTCACCGGGGGGGGGATCCTACGAGCAGTACTTC. Translating it yields CASSPGGGSYEQYF.

The CDR3 DNA reads as TGTGCCAGCACCCTTCATTATTCAGCGGCCTATGGCTACACCTTC. This encodes CASTLHYSAAYGYTF. This chain connects TRBV27 to TRBJ1-2; D unclear. Trimming removed 7 bases from V and 4 bases from J, with 19 bases in between. The CDR3 runs 15 residues. The V gene's germline CDR1 is MNHEY and CDR2 SMNVEV (reference sequence).

The chain uses TRBV7-3 and TRBJ1-6; D gene ambiguous. The V gene lost 4 bases and the J gene lost 0 bases, with 7 bases spanning the gap. The CDR3 is made up of 15 amino acids. Germline-derived CDR1 and CDR2 are SGHTA and FQGTGA. CDR3 bases: TGTGCCAGCAGCTCCGAGGGCTCCTATAATTCACCCCTCCACTTT. It is translated as CASSSEGSYNSPLHF.

V is TRBV18 and J is TRBJ1-5; the match to TRBD1 covers 9 bases. Germline assignment: CDR1 KGHSH and CDR2 LQKENI. This CDR3 has 15 residues. Trimming took 1 base from V and 4 from J; bases not matched to a gene: 2. The CDR3 nucleotides read TGTGCCAGCTCACCACGCGGGACAGGGAATCAGCCCCAGCATTTT. The encoded protein is CASSPRGTGNQPQHF.

The chain has TRBV4-2 and TRBJ2-7, with 8 bases aligning to TRBD2. The CDR3 runs to 18 residues. The V gene end was trimmed by 4 bases and the J gene end by 3 bases; junction bases not matched to a gene: 17. Germline CDR1 LGHNA, CDR2 YNFKEQ. The CDR3 reads CASSPPQRESGLDYEQYF. The CDR3 DNA reads TGTGCCAGCAGCCCTCCCCAGCGGGAGTCAGGGTTAGACTACGAGCAGTACTTC.

DNA for the CDR3: TGTGCCAGCAGTGAAAGGGGCCCAGGGACCCAGTACTTC. As protein: CASSERGPGTQYF. The rearrangement uses TRBV2 and TRBJ2-5; D might be TRBD1 (5 bases). There are 13 residues in the CDR3. Germline CDR1 SNHLY, CDR2 FYNNEI. The V end lost 2 bases, the J end lost 7 bases, and 11 bases lay between the germline ends.

CDR3 sequence (DNA): TGTGCCAGCAGTCCCAGTGGTCGGGGGTTTGTTTACGAGCAGTACTTC. Translation gives CASSPSGRGFVYEQYF. The chain employs TRBV27 and TRBJ2-7, with D possibly matching TRBD2 (6 bases). Trimming removed 5 bases from V and 4 bases from J, with 21 bases in between. Germline lookup yields CDR1 MNHEY and CDR2 SMNVEV (reference sequence). This CDR3 has 16 amino acids.

This chain's CDR3 is CASSLGGRIGDTF. The CDR3 coding sequence is TGTGCCAGCAGTTTAGGGGGCCGCATTGGGGACACCTTC. The chain joins TRBV12-3 or TRBV12-4 to TRBJ1-2, with a tentative D call TRBD1 (5 bases). The CDR3 totals 13 residues. V lost 1 base to trimming and J lost 12 bases, with 15 bases between them.

V and J are TRBV6-5 and TRBJ2-1; D is ambiguous. V lost 7 bases and J lost 0, with 10 bases in between. The germline V gene encodes CDR1 MNHEY and CDR2 SVGAGI. The CDR3 runs 14 residues. The CDR3 nucleotides read TGTGCCAGCATTACAAAAAGCTCCTACAATGAGCAGTTCTTC. Its protein product is CASITKSSYNEQFF.

The V call is TRBV19, the J call TRBJ1-2; 10 bases are a match to TRBD1. Germline V gene lookup returns CDR1 LNHDA and CDR2 SQIVND (reference sequence). This CDR3 has 14 residues. Losses at the gene ends were 3 bases for V and 6 bases for J; bases not matched to a gene: 4. This CDR3 is CASSMDRGGNGYTF. In DNA form, the CDR3 reads TGTGCCAGTAGTATGGACAGGGGGGGGAATGGCTACACCTTC.

The chain links TRBV30 to TRBJ1-1; possibly TRBD1 for D (5 bases). Germline CDR1 and CDR2: GTSNPN and SVGIG (reference sequence). The CDR3 totals 16 residues. V was clipped by 4 bases and J by 7 bases, with 25 bases between them. As DNA, the CDR3 is TGTGCCTGGATCTCAGGGTTCGGCTTTGGGGAAGATGAAGCTTTCTTT. Its translation is CAWISGFGFGEDEAFF.

This chain joins TRBV2 and TRBJ2-3, with D unresolved. The CDR3 is 11 amino acids. Germline-derived CDR1 and CDR2 are SNHLY and FYNNEI. Trimming removed 8 bases at V and 6 bases at J, with 9 bases between. The CDR3, as DNA: TGTGCCAGCCTAGGTGGGGATACGCAGTATTTT. Translated, it gives CASLGGDTQYF.

Comment on this clone: In the same sample, other DNA sequences code for this CDR3. This chain joins TRBV7-2 and TRBJ1-3, with TRBD1 matching over 8 bases. The CDR3 runs 14 residues. Germline V CDR1 and CDR2: SGHTA, FQGNSA. J gave up 2 bases and V 5 bases, and 2 bases lay outside the gene matches. CDR3 DNA sequence: TGTGCCAGCAGCCTGACAGGGGCTGGAAACACCATATATTTT. Amino acids: CASSLTGAGNTIYF.

For the CDR3, the DNA is TGTGCCAGCACCTTGGACAGGGGCTACGAGCAGTACTTC. This sequence encodes CASTLDRGYEQYF. The V gene is TRBV12-3 or TRBV12-4, the J gene TRBJ2-7; 9 bases fit TRBD1. This CDR3 region has 13 residues. The trim removed 7 bases at V and 3 bases at J, leaving 4 bases unmatched.

V and J are TRBV7-9 and TRBJ2-7; D possibly corresponds to TRBD2 (6 bases). V was cut by 1 base and J by 2 bases, with 15 bases left in between. The CDR3 loop spans 16 amino acids. Germline loops: CDR1 SEHNR, CDR2 FQNEAQ (reference sequence). CDR3 region: CASSLVVSWTTYEQYF. As DNA, the CDR3 is TGTGCCAGCAGCTTAGTGGTCAGCTGGACTACCTACGAGCAGTACTTC.